Following are 30 T cell receptor beta chains from one sample sequenced in a study of T cell responses to AZD1222 COVID-19 vaccine. Libraries were prepared by immunoSEQ multiplex PCR; TCRdb keeps only in-frame clonotypes and omits some of them. The sample consists of 130,000 or so clones, approximately 93% of them appearing once. Sequenced here: peripheral blood, sampled on day 0 of MenACWY control vaccination. These receptor sequences come from an adult in good health.

This chain connects TRBV6-5 to TRBJ1-2, with D tentatively TRBD1 (6 bases). The length of the CDR3 is 13 residues. Germline values: CDR1 MNHEY, CDR2 SVGAGI. V dropped 7 bases and J dropped 7 bases, with 16 bases sitting between them. In DNA, the CDR3 is TGTGCCAGCAACGAGCAGGGGTTTATTGGCTACACCTTC. It codes for CASNEQGFIGYTF.

The V call is TRBV28, the J call TRBJ1-5; tentatively, D is TRBD1 (5 bases). V lost 6 bases, J lost 0 bases, and 12 bases lay in between. This CDR3 has 15 amino acids. The germline V gene has CDR1 MDHEN and CDR2 SYDVKM. CDR3 region: CASRSGPISNQPQHF. DNA for the CDR3: TGTGCCAGCAGATCGGGACCGATTAGCAATCAGCCCCAGCATTTT.

The chain links TRBV11-1 to TRBJ2-3, with no clear D. CDR1 SGHAT and CDR2 FQDESV come from the germline V gene (reference sequence). Between the trimmed V and J ends, which lost 3 bases and 1 base, there was a span of 11 bases. The CDR3 runs to 15 residues. The CDR3 bases are TGTGCCAGCAGCTTTGGTCCTCTGGGCACAGATACGCAGTATTTT. Amino acid sequence: CASSFGPLGTDTQYF.

The chain carries TRBV6-5 and TRBJ1-1; D is unresolved. The CDR3 covers 13 residues. Germline V gives CDR1 MNHEY, CDR2 SVGAGI. V gave up 6 bases and J gave up 1 base, with 9 bases separating them. The CDR3 loop reads CASSLTENTEAFF. The CDR3 nucleotides read TGTGCCAGCAGCCTGACTGAGAACACTGAAGCTTTCTTT.

This clone was seen a few times. The chain links TRBV7-9 to TRBJ2-2; no definite D call. Looked up from germline, CDR1 is SEHNR and CDR2 is FQNEAQ (reference sequence). The CDR3 is made up of 10 amino acids. Deletions cut 3 bases from V and 8 bases from J, with 1 base between. CDR3 region: CASSFGELFF. The CDR3, as DNA: TGTGCCAGCAGCTTTGGGGAGCTGTTTTTT. The full variable domain, rest sourced from reference TRBV7-9 and TRBJ2-2, is DTGVSQNPRHKITKRGQNVTFRCDPISEHNRLYWYRQTLGQGPEFLTYFQNEAQLEKSRLLSDRFSAERPKGSFSTLEIQRTEQGDSAMYLCASSFGELFFGEGSRLTVL.

The chain links TRBV2 to TRBJ1-2; 7 bases agree with TRBD1. Germline V gives CDR1 SNHLY, CDR2 FYNNEI. The CDR3 spans 15 residues. J was trimmed by 2 bases and V by 4 bases; bases with no gene match: 7. CDR3 in DNA: TGTGCCAGCAGTGGCGACAGGGTAGGAAACTATGGCTACACCTTC. Translating it yields CASSGDRVGNYGYTF.

V gene TRBV7-8 combines with J gene TRBJ1-1, with D unclear. This CDR3 region has 13 residues. V lost 5 bases to trimming and J lost 1 base, with 8 bases between them. CDR1 is SGHVS and CDR2 is FQNEAQ in the germline V gene. CDR3: CASSHGPNTEAFF. DNA of the CDR3: TGTGCCAGCAGCCACGGGCCGAACACTGAAGCTTTCTTT.

The rearrangement links TRBV6-1 to TRBJ2-2, with D maybe TRBD1 (6 bases). CDR3 length: 16 amino acids. V was clipped by 2 bases and J by 4 bases, with 14 bases between them. Germline CDR1 and CDR2: MNHNS and SASEGT. The CDR3 DNA reads TGTGCCAGCAGTGAATACAGGGCCAGTATCACCGGGGAGCTGTTTTTT. It translates to CASSEYRASITGELFF.

The chain carries TRBV5-1 and TRBJ1-2; D is ambiguous. V shed 1 base and J shed 11 bases, with 21 bases lying between them. This CDR3 comprises 15 residues. In germline, CDR1 is SGHRS, CDR2 YFSETQ. The DNA of the CDR3 is TGCGCCAGCAGCTTGTCGCATGGACTCCACGGAAGTTACACCTTC. Translated: CASSLSHGLHGSYTF.

The J gene is TRBJ1-3, the V gene TRBV3-1 (or the pseudogene TRBV3-2); no clear D gene. V gave up 8 bases and J gave up 4 bases, with 15 bases separating them. Germline V gene lookup returns CDR1 LGHDT and CDR2 YNNKEL (reference sequence). The CDR3 spans 14 residues. The CDR3 coding sequence is TGTGCCAGCGCCGGCCTAGGGTCAGGAAACACCATATATTTT. It yields the protein CASAGLGSGNTIYF.

The chain uses TRBV18 and TRBJ2-5; the D gene is possibly TRBD1 (5 bases). The CDR3 spans 15 residues. The germline gives CDR1 KGHSH, CDR2 LQKENI. V lost 4 bases, J lost 2 bases, and 14 bases lay in between. The CDR3 region is CASSRNPGAQETQYF. CDR3 sequence (DNA): TGTGCCAGCTCACGTAATCCTGGGGCGCAAGAGACCCAGTACTTC.

This chain joins TRBV6-2 or TRBV6-3 and TRBJ2-3; D call uncertain. The V gene lost 0 bases and the J gene lost 2 bases, with 3 bases spanning the gap. The CDR3 consists of 13 residues. Germline CDR1 is MNHEY and CDR2 is SVGEGT. The CDR3 sequence: CASSYSTTDTQYF. CDR3 sequence (DNA): TGTGCCAGCAGTTACTCGACCACAGATACGCAGTATTTT.

The rearrangement joins TRBV28 to TRBJ1-2; D not certain. The CDR3 spans 15 residues. V was pared by 3 bases and J by 3 bases, with 14 bases between. Germline assignment: CDR1 MDHEN and CDR2 SYDVKM. The CDR3 region is CASSFHTNPYYGYTF. The CDR3 nucleotides are TGTGCCAGCAGTTTTCATACTAATCCCTACTATGGCTACACCTTC.

This clone was picked up one time. The CDR3: CASSKTGFHYGYTF. In DNA form, the CDR3 reads TGTGCCAGCAGCAAAACAGGGTTTCACTATGGCTACACCTTC. The chain recombines TRBV6-5 with TRBJ1-2, with D possibly matching TRBD1 (6 bases). The CDR3 runs to 14 residues. V lost 6 bases and J 3 bases, leaving 14 bases between the germline ends. CDR1 and CDR2 from the germline V gene are MNHEY and SVGAGI.

The chain joins TRBV5-1 to TRBJ1-5; 7 nucleotides align to TRBD1. Germline CDR1 is SGHRS and CDR2 is YFSETQ. This CDR3 comprises 14 residues. V was clipped by 4 bases and J by 6 bases; unmatched bases: 7. CDR3 sequence: CASSVTGDGQPQHF. The CDR3 DNA reads TGCGCCAGCAGCGTAACAGGGGACGGTCAGCCCCAGCATTTT.

The rearrangement links TRBV5-6 to TRBJ1-4; TRBD1 might be the D (5 bases). V lost 5 bases and J 7 bases, leaving 9 bases between the germline ends. CDR1 and CDR2 (germline): SGHDT, YYEEEE. The CDR3 is made up of 12 amino acids. Here the CDR3 DNA reads TGTGCCAGCAGTCAGGGTGGTGAAAAACTGTTTTTT. This gives the protein CASSQGGEKLFF.

The V call is TRBV11-2, the J call TRBJ1-3; possibly TRBD1 for D (6 bases). V was cut by 1 base and J by 1 base, with 17 bases left in between. This CDR3 spans 18 amino acids. The germline V gene has CDR1 SGHAT and CDR2 FQNNGV. The CDR3 DNA follows: TGTGCCAGCAGCTTAGGAGGGGGGCCCCCAGGGTCTGGAAACACCATATATTTT. It encodes CASSLGGGPPGSGNTIYF. The whole variable domain, remainder taken from reference TRBV11-2 and TRBJ1-3, is EAGVAQSPRYKIIEKRQSVAFWCNPISGHATLYWYQQILGQGPKLLIQFQNNGVVDDSQLPKDRFSAERLKGVDSTLKIQPAKLEDSAVYLCASSLGGGPPGSGNTIYFGEGSWLTVV.

The chain uses TRBV19 and TRBJ2-1; D uncertain. With 1 base removed from V and 6 bases from J, the gap between germline ends came to 10 bases. Looked up from germline, CDR1 is LNHDA and CDR2 is SQIVND (reference sequence). There are 14 residues in the CDR3. CDR3 nucleotide sequence: TGTGCCAGTAGTATAGCCGTCGACCTCAATGAGCAGTTCTTC. This gives the protein CASSIAVDLNEQFF.

This clone appeared once. The chain recombines TRBV6-4 with TRBJ2-3; no clear D gene. CDR3 length: 13 residues. Looked up from germline, CDR1 is MRHNA and CDR2 is SNTAGT. Trimming stripped 3 bases from V and 8 bases from J, with 12 bases between. In DNA, the CDR3 is TGTGCCAGCAGTGAACTCCACAAGGGTACGCAGTATTTT. Its translation: CASSELHKGTQYF.

In DNA form, the CDR3 reads TGTGCCAGCAGCTCTCCCCGGGGCATAACTCAAGAGACCCAGTACTTC. It codes for CASSSPRGITQETQYF. The V and J genes are TRBV7-9 and TRBJ2-5; TRBD1 or TRBD2 may be the D gene (5 bases each). This CDR3 spans 16 amino acids. V was clipped by 4 bases and J by 2 bases, with 17 bases between them. Germline V gene lookup returns CDR1 SEHNR and CDR2 FQNEAQ (reference sequence).

The J gene is TRBJ1-6, the V gene TRBV2; D not resolved. The CDR3 has 14 amino acids. Germline CDR1 reads SNHLY; CDR2 reads FYNNEI. The V gene lost 7 bases and the J gene lost 6 bases, with 13 bases spanning the gap. In DNA form, the CDR3 reads TGTGCCAGCAAATCGGAAGGTTTTAATTCACCCCTCCACTTT. Amino acid sequence: CASKSEGFNSPLHF.

This sequence joins TRBV27 and TRBJ1-6; D is perhaps TRBD1 (5 bases). This CDR3 has 18 amino acids. The ends were cut back, 3 bases at V and 4 bases at J, with 19 bases in the middle. The germline V gene encodes CDR1 MNHEY and CDR2 SMNVEV (reference sequence). The CDR3, as DNA: TGTGCCAGCAGTTTTTCCCCTCCCCTCGGGACGTATAATTCACCCCTCCACTTT. Translated: CASSFSPPLGTYNSPLHF.

A remark on this clone: Distinct nucleotide sequences in the sample also encode this CDR3. The rearrangement joins TRBV5-1 to TRBJ2-2, with 7 bases lining up with TRBD1. CDR1 and CDR2 from the germline V gene are SGHRS and YFSETQ. This CDR3 region has 15 residues. V trimming: 4 bases; J trimming: 0 bases; junction bases outside the gene matches: 3. Here the CDR3 reads CASSPGTANTGELFF. The CDR3 DNA is TGCGCCAGCAGCCCCGGGACAGCGAACACCGGGGAGCTGTTTTTT.

This chain joins TRBV5-4 and TRBJ2-7, with D unresolved. Germline V lookup: CDR1 SGHNT, CDR2 YYREEE (reference sequence). The V end was cut by 2 bases, the J end by 3 bases, with 6 bases between. The CDR3 totals 12 residues. In DNA form, the CDR3 reads TGTGCCAGCAGCTTATTGGGCTACGAGCAGTACTTC. It encodes CASSLLGYEQYF.

The chain couples TRBV27 to TRBJ2-4, with no clear D. This CDR3 spans 15 amino acids. Per the germline V gene, CDR1 is MNHEY and CDR2 is SMNVEV (reference sequence). V was cut by 4 bases and J by 0 bases, with 10 bases left in between. CDR3 in DNA: TGTGCCAGCAGTTCCATACCGTTAGCCAAAAACATTCAGTACTTC. Translating it yields CASSSIPLAKNIQYF.

V is TRBV28 and J is TRBJ1-2, with 9 bases matching TRBD1. With V trimmed by 7 bases and J by 3 bases, 3 bases remained unmatched. From germline, CDR1 is MDHEN and CDR2 SYDVKM. There are 13 residues in the CDR3. CDR3 nucleotides: TGTGCCAGCACCGGGACAGGGTACTATGGCTACACCTTC. Translated: CASTGTGYYGYTF.

This chain links TRBV9 with TRBJ1-3; unclear D gene. The CDR3 runs 14 residues. Germline-derived CDR1 and CDR2 are SGDLS and YYNGEE. Trimming shortened V by 3 bases and J by 8 bases, and 15 bases separated the two germline ends. CDR3 bases: TGTGCCAGCAGCGCTACCACGGGATGGGACACCATATATTTT. This encodes CASSATTGWDTIYF.

This clone was found once. The V and J genes are TRBV25-1 and TRBJ2-3; no definite D call. V dropped 2 bases and J dropped 2 bases, with 11 bases sitting between them. Germline CDR1 MGHDK, CDR2 SYGVNS. The CDR3 runs 15 residues. CDR3 loop: CASSEGGLTTDTQYF. DNA of the CDR3: TGTGCCAGCAGTGAAGGTGGTCTTACCACAGATACGCAGTATTTT. Based on the CDR3 plus reference TRBV25-1 and TRBJ2-3, the full variable domain is EADIYQTPRYLVIGTGKKITLECSQTMGHDKMYWYQQDPGMELHLIHYSYGVNSTEKGDLSSESTVSRIRTEHFPLTLESARPSHTSQYLCASSEGGLTTDTQYFGPGTRLTVL.

Here the CDR3 DNA reads TGTGCCAGCAGCCCTCAACCTGGCATTCAGTACTTC. It translates to CASSPQPGIQYF. This rearrangement joins TRBV7-9 to TRBJ2-4; no clear D. Trimming stripped 5 bases from V and 9 bases from J, with 11 bases between. Germline V gene data show CDR1 as SEHNR and CDR2 as FQNEAQ (reference sequence). CDR3 length: 12 residues. Full variable domain (rest looked up from reference TRBV7-9 and TRBJ2-4): DTGVSQNPRHKITKRGQNVTFRCDPISEHNRLYWYRQTLGQGPEFLTYFQNEAQLEKSRLLSDRFSAERPKGSFSTLEIQRTEQGDSAMYLCASSPQPGIQYFGAGTRLSVL.

The chain joins TRBV28 to TRBJ1-1; D may be TRBD1 (5 bases). This CDR3 is built from 15 residues. Germline loops: CDR1 MDHEN, CDR2 SYDVKM. V lost 5 bases, J lost 0 bases, and 13 bases lay in between. The CDR3 DNA reads TGTGCCAGCAGTACCCAGACAGCCATGAACACTGAAGCTTTCTTT. It is translated as CASSTQTAMNTEAFF.